One sample yielded the 6 T cell receptor beta chains listed below, sequenced in a study of shared clonotypes between healthy human individuals. Method: immunoSEQ multiplex PCR; TCRdb's copy keeps in-frame clones and lacks some. The sample shows 1,500,000 or so clones, approximately 97% of them seen only once. Specimen: naive CD4+ T cells sorted from blood. Described subset: CD45RA+ positively selected. The receptors derive from a man between 25 and 39 years old in good health.

The CDR3 nucleotides read TGTGCCAGCAGTTTAAGGATTGGTAGTCAAGAGACCCAGTACTTC. As protein: CASSLRIGSQETQYF. The rearrangement joins TRBV27 to TRBJ2-5, with D unclear. Per the germline V gene, CDR1 is MNHEY and CDR2 is SMNVEV (reference sequence). Trimming pared 2 bases from V and 2 bases from J, leaving 12 bases between. This CDR3 spans 15 amino acids.

This chain links TRBV5-1 with TRBJ2-7; 8 bases are a match to TRBD1. Per the germline V gene, CDR1 is SGHRS and CDR2 is YFSETQ. The CDR3 consists of 14 residues. V gave up 4 bases and J gave up 5 bases; unmatched junction bases: 8. The CDR3 protein is CASSPGGQGNEQYF. The DNA for the CDR3 is TGCGCCAGCAGCCCCGGCGGACAGGGAAACGAGCAGTACTTC.

This chain joins TRBV2 and TRBJ1-5; the match to TRBD1 covers 8 bases. J gave up 5 bases and V 6 bases, and 9 bases lay outside the gene matches. Germline CDR1 reads SNHLY; CDR2 reads FYNNEI. The CDR3 loop spans 15 amino acids. CDR3 loop: CASRGVTGEYQPQHF. The CDR3 DNA sequence: TGTGCCAGCAGGGGAGTGACAGGGGAGTATCAGCCCCAGCATTTT.

Turning to this clone: The final CDR3 position lacks the conserved phenylalanine or tryptophan, pointing to a likely read error. The limits of the CDR3 on the DNA are not certain, so only TCRdb's listed CDR3 is given. V and J are TRBV18 and TRBJ2-3; the table's D call TRBD1 went unverified against the DNA. Per the germline V gene, CDR1 is KGHSH and CDR2 is LQKENI. The CDR3 totals 13 residues, both ends included. The CDR3 sequence: CASSRDRGQGLLV.

The chain couples TRBV30 to TRBJ2-7, with TRBD2 matching 8 bases. Germline-derived CDR1 and CDR2 are GTSNPN and SVGIG (reference sequence). Unmatched junction bases numbered 8, after V lost 4 bases and J lost 6 bases. The CDR3 has 13 amino acids. In DNA form, the CDR3 reads TGTGCCTGGATATTGGCGGGAGGTGCCGAGCAGTACTTC. This encodes CAWILAGGAEQYF.

The V call is TRBV9, the J call TRBJ2-3; D assignment may be TRBD1 or TRBD2 (5 bases each). The germline gives CDR1 SGDLS, CDR2 YYNGEE. CDR3 length equals 18 residues. V was clipped by 0 bases and J by 1 base, with 18 bases between them. CDR3 sequence (DNA): TGTGCCAGCAGCGTAGGCCCCCAGTCGGGGCTCGGCACAGATACGCAGTATTTT. Residues: CASSVGPQSGLGTDTQYF.